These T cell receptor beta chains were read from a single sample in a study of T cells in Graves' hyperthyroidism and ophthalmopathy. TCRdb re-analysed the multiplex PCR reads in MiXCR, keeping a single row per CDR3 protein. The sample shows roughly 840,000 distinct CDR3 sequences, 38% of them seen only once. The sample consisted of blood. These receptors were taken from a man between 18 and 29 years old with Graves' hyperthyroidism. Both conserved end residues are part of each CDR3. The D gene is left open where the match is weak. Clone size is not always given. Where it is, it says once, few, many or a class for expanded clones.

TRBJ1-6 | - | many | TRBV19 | TGTGCCAGTAGTCTGGGGAATGAATCACCCCTCCACTTT | CASSLGNESPLHF
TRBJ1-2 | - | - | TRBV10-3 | TGTGCCACCAGGACAGTGGGCTACACCTTC | CATRTVGYTF
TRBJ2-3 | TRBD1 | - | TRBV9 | TGTGCCAGCAGCCAACACCGGACAGGCTTTAGGGCAGATACGCAGTATTTT | CASSQHRTGFRADTQYF
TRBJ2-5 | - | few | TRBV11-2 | TGTGCCAGCAGCTTAGGGCACAGGGGGGGACAAGAGACCCAGTACTTC | CASSLGHRGGQETQYF
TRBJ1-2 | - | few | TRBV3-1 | TGTGCCAGCAGCCAAGTTAGTCATGGCTACACCTTC | CASSQVSHGYTF
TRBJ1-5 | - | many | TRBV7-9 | TGTGCCAGCAGCGCATCCGGACAGTTCAATCAGCCCCAGCATTTT | CASSASGQFNQPQHF
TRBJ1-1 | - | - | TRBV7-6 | TGCGCCAGCAGCCCGTCGACAGCGAAGAACACTGAAGCTTTCTTT | CASSPSTAKNTEAFF
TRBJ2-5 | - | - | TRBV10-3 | TGTGCCACCGCATACCAAGAGACCCAGTACTTC | CATAYQETQYF
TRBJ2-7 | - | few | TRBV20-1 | TGCAGTGCTAGAGATTCGAGCGCCTACGAGCAGTACTTC | CSARDSSAYEQYF
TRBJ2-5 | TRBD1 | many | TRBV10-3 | TGTGCCATCTCGCCGGGACAGAGTCAAGAGACCCAGTACTTC | CAISPGQSQETQYF
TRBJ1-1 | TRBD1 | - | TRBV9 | TGTGCCAGCAGCGTAACAGGGGGAGCTTTCTTT | CASSVTGGAFF
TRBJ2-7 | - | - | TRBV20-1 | TGCAGTGGTGTCCCGACCCCGAGGGAGCAGTACTTC | CSGVPTPREQYF
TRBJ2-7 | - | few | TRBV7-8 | TGTGCCAGCAGCTTAGGGGCCGGGCAGGGCTACGAGCAGTACTTC | CASSLGAGQGYEQYF
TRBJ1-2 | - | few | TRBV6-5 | TGTGCCAGCAGTTACCAGGGCAACTATGGCTACACCTTC | CASSYQGNYGYTF
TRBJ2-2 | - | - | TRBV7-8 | TGTGCCAGCAGCCCCGTAACCCCTCCCGGGGAGCTGTTTTTT | CASSPVTPPGELFF
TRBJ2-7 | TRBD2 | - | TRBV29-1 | TGCAGCGTTACCGGGACTAGCGGGGACTCCTACGAGCAGTACTTC | CSVTGTSGDSYEQYF
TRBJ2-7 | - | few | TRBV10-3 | TGTGCCATCAGTCAACCGGGACGTCCGTACGAGCAGTACTTC | CAISQPGRPYEQYF
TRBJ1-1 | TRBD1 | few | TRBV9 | TGTGCCAGCAGCGTCGAACCGTCAGGGGGACGCGGAAACACTGAAGCTTTCTTT | CASSVEPSGGRGNTEAFF
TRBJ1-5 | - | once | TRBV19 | TGTGCCAGTAGGAGCGGTCCGGGAAATCAGCCCCAGCATTTT | CASRSGPGNQPQHF
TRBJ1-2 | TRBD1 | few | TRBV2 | TGTGCCAGCAGTCAACAGGGGACGAACTATGGCTACACCTTC | CASSQQGTNYGYTF
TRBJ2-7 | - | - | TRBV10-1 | TGTGCCAGCAGTTTATCGTTGAGGGCCGAGCAGTACTTC | CASSLSLRAEQYF
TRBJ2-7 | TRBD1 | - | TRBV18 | TGTGCCAGCTCACCACTATTTTCGACAGGGGGAGAGTACGAGCAGTACTTC | CASSPLFSTGGEYEQYF
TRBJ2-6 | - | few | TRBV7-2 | TGTGCCAGCAGCCAAAAAGGGCGGGCTTCTGGGGCCAACGTCCTGACTTTC | CASSQKGRASGANVLTF
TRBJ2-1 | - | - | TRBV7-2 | TGTGCCAGCACCGATTATGATGAGCAGTTCTTC | CASTDYDEQFF